Listed below are T cell receptor beta chains from one sample, sequenced in a study of T cells after yellow fever vaccination. MiXCR, applied by TCRdb to the 5' RACE reads, yields one record per CDR3 protein. Found here are around 310,000 distinct CDR3 sequences, more than 3% of them singletons; the top ten hold 23%. The sequencing used PBMCs, collected on the day of the yellow fever booster vaccination. Receptors were obtained from a man aged 18 to 30 who received the YFV17D yellow fever vaccine. Both conserved end residues are part of each CDR3. D genes are given only for firm matches. Clone size is stated in some rows and not others, as once, few, many or a class when expanded.

j_call v_call clone_size d_call cdr3_aa cdr3_nt
TRBJ1-1 TRBV6-6 . . CASTKWDTEAFF TGTGCCAGCACAAAATGGGACACTGAAGCTTTCTTT
TRBJ2-6 TRBV7-8 many . CASSPRIPGANVLTF TGTGCCAGCAGCCCTCGAATCCCTGGGGCCAACGTCCTGACTTTC
TRBJ1-2 TRBV20-1 . TRBD1 CSALSIEQGAKEGYTF TGCAGTGCTCTATCCATCGAACAGGGGGCTAAAGAAGGCTACACCTTC
TRBJ1-1 TRBV28 . . CASSDPLTIAVEAFF TGTGCCAGCAGTGACCCCCTAACGATAGCAGTTGAAGCTTTCTTT
TRBJ2-7 TRBV7-8 many TRBD1 CASSRQGGDYEQYF TGTGCCAGCAGCCGACAGGGGGGAGACTACGAGCAGTACTTC
TRBJ2-5 TRBV30 few . CAWSVLSAQEYF TGTGCCTGGAGTGTACTATCTGCTCAAGAGTACTTC
TRBJ2-4 TRBV14 . . CASSHWTAQNIQYF TGTGCCAGCAGCCACTGGACAGCCCAAAACATTCAGTACTTC
TRBJ1-1 TRBV5-5 . TRBD1 CASSDYRDRGPEAFF TGTGCCAGCAGCGACTACCGGGACAGGGGGCCTGAAGCTTTCTTT
TRBJ2-5 TRBV7-2 many . CASSSTRDRGYF TGTGCCAGCAGTTCGACCCGGGACCGGGGGTACTTC
TRBJ2-3 TRBV7-2 few TRBD2 CASSPRAGSTDTQYF TGTGCCAGCAGCCCTAGAGCGGGGAGCACAGATACGCAGTATTTT
TRBJ2-1 TRBV5-1 many TRBD2 CASSLDGLAGDYNEQFF TGCGCCAGCAGCTTGGACGGTCTAGCGGGGGACTACAATGAGCAGTTCTTC
TRBJ1-4 TRBV7-2 many TRBD1 CASSKQGTDEKLFF TGTGCCAGCAGTAAACAGGGGACGGACGAAAAACTGTTTTTT
TRBJ1-4 TRBV7-9 few TRBD1 CASSGTDTNEKLFF TGTGCCAGCAGCGGGACAGATACTAATGAAAAACTGTTTTTT
TRBJ1-6 TRBV6-5 many TRBD1 CASSYEGTAGSPLHF TGTGCCAGCAGTTACGAAGGGACAGCAGGATCACCCCTCCACTTT
TRBJ2-1 TRBV5-6 . . CASSLGGPRVNEQFF TGTGCCAGCAGCCTGGGGGGGCCTCGGGTCAATGAGCAGTTCTTC
TRBJ1-6 TRBV20-1 . TRBD1 CSVRTGDSYNSPLHF TGCAGTGTTAGGACAGGCGACTCCTATAATTCACCCCTCCACTTT
TRBJ1-4 TRBV28 . . CASRHDTTLEKLFF TGTGCCAGCAGACACGACACTACCCTTGAAAAACTGTTTTTT
TRBJ2-7 TRBV14 few . CASSQNPTGLFYEQYF TGTGCCAGCAGCCAAAATCCGACAGGTCTTTTCTACGAGCAGTACTTC
TRBJ1-1 TRBV4-3 once . CASSQEDSSTEAFF TGCGCCAGCAGCCAAGAAGACAGTAGCACTGAAGCTTTCTTT
TRBJ1-3 TRBV2 few . CASSAQGGSGNTIYF TGTGCCAGCAGCGCACAGGGAGGGTCTGGAAACACCATATATTTT
TRBJ2-7 TRBV12-3/TRBV12-4 . TRBD2 CASSSSSGGSYEQYF TGTGCCAGCAGTTCCTCTAGCGGGGGTTCCTACGAGCAGTACTTC
TRBJ2-5 TRBV9 many . CASSAVGYDIEETQYF TGTGCCAGCAGCGCCGTGGGATATGACATTGAAGAGACCCAGTACTTC
TRBJ2-3 TRBV7-2 few . CASSLEGWDKGQYF TGTGCCAGCAGCTTAGAGGGGTGGGACAAGGGGCAGTATTTT
TRBJ2-3 TRBV29-1 few TRBD2 CSVTSGGIRDTQYF TGCAGCGTGACTAGCGGGGGGATTAGAGATACGCAGTATTTT
TRBJ1-6 TRBV7-2 . . CASSLGGVGSSYNSPLHF TGTGCCAGCAGCTTAGGGGGGGTGGGGAGCTCCTATAATTCACCCCTCCACTTT
TRBJ2-7 TRBV6-5 many TRBD1 CASSLMDRAVEQYF TGTGCCAGCAGTTTAATGGACAGGGCGGTCGAGCAGTACTTC
TRBJ2-4 TRBV7-2 many . CASSLPDRRNIQYF TGTGCCAGCAGCTTACCGGACAGAAGAAACATTCAGTACTTC